This T cell receptor beta chain was retrieved from a study of blood T cell repertoires in COVID-19. For the study at large: COVID-19 samples collected from the United States, Italy and Spain covered acute and convalescent phases. PBMCs, B-cell-depleted T cells, or T cells provided the cDNA or gDNA that made up the material.

Germline CDR1 reads SGHAT; CDR2 reads FQNNGV. CDR3 size: 16 residues. V shed 5 bases, J shed 3 bases, and the junction held 6 bases outside the gene matches. Original handling: It was from reference gene primer amplification that nucleated cell counts were estimated. The data were produced by immunoSEQ multiplex PCR, yet TCRdb's version contains in-frame clones alone and is incomplete. The V and J calls and clone size were taken over from that table, and D and trimming were inferred from the DNA. The sample yields 45,000 or so clones, approximately 86% seen once. Material: peripheral blood. V gene TRBV11-2 combines with J gene TRBJ2-5; 13 bases line up with TRBD2. The receptor was isolated from a woman aged 70-85 years with acute or convalescent COVID-19. The CDR3 here is CASSLRTSGSEETQYF. The CDR3 DNA reads TGTGCCAGCAGCCTCCGGACTAGCGGGAGTGAAGAGACCCAGTACTTC. The variable domain in full, completed from reference TRBV11-2 and TRBJ2-5, reads EAGVAQSPRYKIIEKRQSVAFWCNPISGHATLYWYQQILGQGPKLLIQFQNNGVVDDSQLPKDRFSAERLKGVDSTLKIQPAKLEDSAVYLCASSLRTSGSEETQYFGPGTRLLVL.